What follows are 27 T cell receptor beta chains derived from one specimen sequenced in a study of regulatory T cells in long-lasting Graves disease. Arm-PCR of CDR3 regions with iRepertoire HTBI primers generated TCR beta libraries. Each CDR3 protein is one row after TCRdb ran MiXCR on the multiplex PCR reads. The table lists approximately 300,000 distinct CDR3 sequences, 15% to 20% of them singletons. Time point denoted: newly diagnosed GD, antithyroid drugs for less than 3 months. From PBMCs, RNA was extracted and then used to make the TCR library. The sequenced sample was peripheral blood mononuclear cells (PBMCs), obtained at new diagnosis, from a patient treated with antithyroid drugs. Source of these receptors: a female donor with Graves disease.

This clonotype was observed many times. The chain joins TRBV12-3 or TRBV12-4 to TRBJ2-7; D is possibly TRBD2 (6 bases). CDR3 length: 15 amino acids. The germline V and J ends were trimmed by 0 bases and 5 bases, with 14 bases remaining between them. In DNA form, the CDR3 reads TGTGCCAGCAGTTTAGCGGGGGGACCGCCTCACGAGCAGTACTTC. Its translation: CASSLAGGPPHEQYF.

In this sample, this clonotype turned up many times. V is TRBV9 and J is TRBJ1-1; D remains ambiguous. Trimming pared 4 bases from V and 0 bases from J, leaving 7 bases between. The CDR3 spans 13 residues. Per the germline V gene, CDR1 is SGDLS and CDR2 is YYNGEE. The CDR3 is CASSKDLNTEAFF. CDR3 DNA: TGTGCCAGCAGCAAAGATTTGAACACTGAAGCTTTCTTT.

In the case of this clonotype: A much larger clone is a single base away; this may be a read error. Without the conserved terminal phenylalanine or tryptophan, this CDR3 likely stems from a read error. This chain connects TRBV3-1 to TRBJ2-3; D not certain. Germline V gene data show CDR1 as LGHDT and CDR2 as YNNKEL (reference sequence). Deletions cut 4 bases from V and 6 bases from J, with 8 bases between. The CDR3 length is 12 residues. Here the CDR3 DNA reads TGTGCCAGCAGCCGTACCGAGGATACGCAGTATCTT. Amino acid sequence: CASSRTEDTQYL.

This clonotype appeared a single time. The V gene is TRBV11-2, the J gene TRBJ1-2; D unresolved. Trimming shortened V by 1 base and J by 0 bases, and 15 bases separated the two germline ends. CDR3 length: 17 residues. The germline CDR1 and CDR2 sequences are SGHAT and FQNNGV. CDR3 region: CASSLGTGGPPNYGYTF. CDR3 bases: TGTGCCAGCAGCTTAGGGACGGGAGGCCCACCTAACTATGGCTACACCTTC. Based on the CDR3 plus reference TRBV11-2 and TRBJ1-2, the full variable domain is EAGVAQSPRYKIIEKRQSVAFWCNPISGHATLYWYQQILGQGPKLLIQFQNNGVVDDSQLPKDRFSAERLKGVDSTLKIQPAKLEDSAVYLCASSLGTGGPPNYGYTFGSGTRLTVV.

This clonotype was seen repeatedly, ten times or more. CDR3 in DNA: TGCGCCAGCAGCTTGGAGGGTAGCGGGAGGGCCGACGAGCAGTACTTC. This encodes CASSLEGSGRADEQYF. The chain uses TRBV5-1 and TRBJ2-7, with 11 nucleotides matching TRBD2. Germline V gene sequence: CDR1 SGHRS, CDR2 YFSETQ. Trimming at V came to 0 bases and at J to 5 bases, leaving 7 bases not matched to a gene. There are 16 residues in the CDR3.

This clonotype was detected many times. The CDR3 sequence is CASSDQEIVREQYF. In DNA form, the CDR3 reads TGTGCCAGCAGTGACCAGGAGATAGTACGCGAGCAGTACTTC. The chain is built from TRBV6-1 and TRBJ2-7, with D hard to call. Between the trimmed V and J ends, which lost 3 bases and 6 bases, there was a span of 15 bases. CDR1 and CDR2 from the germline V gene are MNHNS and SASEGT. The CDR3 is made up of 14 amino acids.

The sample holds many counts of this clonotype. The V call is TRBV12-3 or TRBV12-4, the J call TRBJ2-1; D unresolved. V was trimmed by 3 bases and J by 7 bases, leaving 16 bases between them. There are 15 residues in the CDR3. The CDR3 here is CASSLTGPRSNEQFF. CDR3 coding DNA: TGTGCCAGCAGTTTGACTGGACCCCGGTCGAATGAGCAGTTCTTC.

Notes on this clonotype: A much larger clone sits a single nucleotide away, making a read error possible. This rearrangement joins TRBV3-1 to TRBJ2-1; 7 positions agree with TRBD1. The ends lost 3 bases at V and 10 bases at J; junction bases unmatched: 6. Looked up from germline, CDR1 is LGHDT and CDR2 is YNNKEL (reference sequence). CDR3 size: 13 residues. The CDR3 sequence: CASSQGQKGEQFF. The CDR3 DNA sequence: TGTGCCAGCAGCCAGGGACAGAAAGGCGAGCAGTTCTTC.

Many counts were recorded for this clonotype. The chain has TRBV14 and TRBJ2-5; D is undetermined. The closer fit of TRBJ2-1 to the DNA end suggests the J call may be wrong. Germline V gene lookup returns CDR1 SGHDN and CDR2 FVKESK. CDR3 size: 16 residues. The chain's CDR3 is CASSQDKNSLWNEQFF. CDR3 sequence (DNA): TGTGCCAGCAGCCAAGATAAGAACAGCCTTTGGAATGAGCAGTTCTTC.

The genes are TRBV9 and TRBJ2-3, with 11 positions matching TRBD2. The junction had 19 bases not matched to a gene; V was cut back by 2 bases and J by 2 bases. CDR3 length equals 21 residues. Per germline, CDR1 SGDLS and CDR2 YYNGEE. CDR3 coding DNA: TGTGCCAGCAGCGTGGATGAAACGACTAGCGGGACCCGGTTTTTCACAGATACGCAGTATTTT. This gives the protein CASSVDETTSGTRFFTDTQYF.

This clonotype appeared many times. The V call is TRBV5-1, the J call TRBJ1-6; 7 bases are shared with TRBD1. Per the germline V gene, CDR1 is SGHRS and CDR2 is YFSETQ. With V trimmed by 0 bases and J by 6 bases, 3 bases remained unmatched. The CDR3 runs to 15 residues. This CDR3 is CASSLDGQVNSPLHF. In DNA, the CDR3 is TGCGCCAGCAGCTTGGACGGACAGGTTAATTCACCCCTCCACTTT.

The J gene is TRBJ2-4, the V gene TRBV14, with D perhaps matching TRBD2 (5 bases). Trimming took off 0 bases at V and 5 bases at J, with 23 bases between the two ends. Germline loops: CDR1 SGHDN, CDR2 FVKESK. The CDR3 spans 19 residues. The CDR3 region is CASSQEPGSVRLGQNIQYF. The CDR3 DNA is TGTGCCAGCAGCCAAGAACCGGGGTCCGTCCGTTTAGGGCAAAACATTCAGTACTTC. Full variable domain (outside the CDR3, taken from reference TRBV14 and TRBJ2-4): EAGVTQFPSHSVIEKGQTVTLRCDPISGHDNLYWYRRVMGKEIKFLLHFVKESKQDESGMPNNRFLAERTGGTYSTLKVQPAELEDSGVYFCASSQEPGSVRLGQNIQYFGAGTRLSVL.

For this clonotype: Possible read error: a much larger clone is one base away. This chain links TRBV29-1 with TRBJ2-3; TRBD2 is a possible D gene (6 bases). The V end lost 3 bases, the J end lost 1 base, and 8 bases lay between the germline ends. This CDR3 comprises 13 residues. CDR1 SQVTM and CDR2 ANQGSEA come from the germline V gene. The CDR3 region has the DNA TGCAGCGTTGAGGGACTTTGCACAGATACGCAGTATTTT. Encoded protein: CSVEGLCTDTQYF.

There are many counts of this clonotype. The rearrangement joins TRBV30 to TRBJ2-2; D is perhaps TRBD1 (7 bases). This CDR3 spans 15 amino acids. Trimming took off 0 bases at V and 3 bases at J, with 11 bases between the two ends. Germline V lookup: CDR1 GTSNPN, CDR2 SVGIG (reference sequence). The CDR3 is CAWSVPRGDTGELFF. The CDR3 DNA reads TGTGCCTGGAGTGTACCCAGGGGGGACACCGGGGAGCTGTTTTTT.

In this sample, this clonotype turned up many times. The V call is TRBV2, the J call TRBJ2-1; TRBD1 matches 8 bases. The CDR3 is 15 amino acids. V shed 8 bases and J 3 bases; nucleotides not matched to a gene: 9. Germline lookup yields CDR1 SNHLY and CDR2 FYNNEI. CDR3 loop: CASVGQGKLYNEQFF. CDR3 nucleotides: TGTGCCAGCGTCGGACAGGGCAAGCTCTACAATGAGCAGTTCTTC.

At least ten counts were recorded for this clonotype. The gene calls are TRBV7-9 and TRBJ2-1; 14 nucleotides agree with TRBD2. Looked up from germline, CDR1 is SEHNR and CDR2 is FQNEAQ (reference sequence). V shed 5 bases, J shed 4 bases, and the junction held 4 bases outside the gene matches. CDR3 length equals 16 residues. CDR3 bases: TGTGCCAGCAGCGCGGGACTAGCGGGAGCGTACAATGAGCAGTTCTTC. It codes for CASSAGLAGAYNEQFF. The variable domain in full, with the rest retrieved from reference TRBV7-9 and TRBJ2-1, is DTGVSQNPRHKITKRGQNVTFRCDPISEHNRLYWYRQTLGQGPEFLTYFQNEAQLEKSRLLSDRFSAERPKGSFSTLEIQRTEQGDSAMYLCASSAGLAGAYNEQFFGPGTRLTVL.

V usage is TRBV11-2 and J usage is TRBJ1-5, with D maybe TRBD1 (5 bases). Between the trimmed V and J ends, which lost 5 bases and 4 bases, there was a span of 9 bases. Per the germline V gene, CDR1 is SGHAT and CDR2 is FQNNGV. The CDR3 has 13 residues. In DNA, the CDR3 is TGTGCCAGCAGCCGGGGGGTTAATCAGCCCCAGCATTTT. It translates to CASSRGVNQPQHF.

This clonotype showed up many times. The V and J genes are TRBV12-3 or TRBV12-4 and TRBJ2-7, with D tentatively TRBD2 (6 bases). The CDR3 consists of 14 residues. V lost 3 bases, J lost 4 bases, and 13 bases lay in between. In DNA form, the CDR3 reads TGTGCCAGCAGTTTTAACGGGAGAGCGTACGAGCAGTACTTC. This translates into CASSFNGRAYEQYF.

This clonotype was seen at least ten times. The gene calls are TRBV11-2 and TRBJ2-7; unclear D gene. This CDR3 has 12 residues. Trimming left V 4 bases short and J 4 bases short, with 8 bases between. The germline gives CDR1 SGHAT, CDR2 FQNNGV. CDR3 DNA: TGTGCCAGCAGCTCCCTAGTGTACGAGCAGTACTTC. Amino acids: CASSSLVYEQYF.

This clonotype was counted many times. V is TRBV27 and J is TRBJ2-7, with a tentative D call TRBD1 (5 bases). Deletions cut 6 bases from V and 4 bases from J, with 13 bases between. Germline CDR1 and CDR2: MNHEY and SMNVEV (reference sequence). This CDR3 spans 13 amino acids. This chain's CDR3 is CASSINQGYEQYF. As DNA, the CDR3 is TGTGCCAGCAGCATCAACCAGGGATACGAGCAGTACTTC.

This clonotype has just a few counts. The gene calls are TRBV20-1 and TRBJ2-1; 8 bases line up with TRBD2. The V segment lost 7 bases and the J segment 8 bases; nucleotides outside the gene matches: 10. Germline loops: CDR1 DFQATT, CDR2 SNEGSKA (reference sequence). There are 13 residues in the CDR3. For the CDR3, the DNA is TGCAGTGTTTCGGGAGGGCCTCAGGATGAGCAGTTCTTC. Protein product: CSVSGGPQDEQFF.

This clonotype was observed a handful of times. The chain links TRBV7-9 to TRBJ1-2; possibly TRBD1 for D (6 bases). V was clipped by 5 bases and J by 2 bases, with 24 bases between them. The V gene's germline CDR1 is SEHNR and CDR2 FQNEAQ (reference sequence). The CDR3 extends over 18 amino acids. DNA of the CDR3: TGTGCCAGCAGCCACCGCCTCCTAATGACAGGTTTCAACTATGGCTACACCTTC. Translating it yields CASSHRLLMTGFNYGYTF.

This clonotype showed up many times. The genes are TRBV12-3 or TRBV12-4 and TRBJ2-1, with TRBD1 identical over 9 bases. J lost 4 bases, V lost 6 bases, and 7 bases had no gene match. The CDR3 runs 15 residues. Written as DNA, the CDR3 is TGTGCCAGCAGGCCCACGGGACAGGGATACAATGAGCAGTTCTTC. It specifies CASRPTGQGYNEQFF.

This clonotype was observed a handful of times. One base away lies a much larger clone, so this may be a sequencing read error. V usage is TRBV27 and J usage is TRBJ2-3; TRBD1 agrees at 7 bases. This CDR3 has 15 amino acids. Per germline, CDR1 MNHEY and CDR2 SMNVEV (reference sequence). CDR3 nucleotides: TGTGCCAGCAGTTTCTATATCGGACAGGAAGGCGAGCAGTGCTTC. As protein: CASSFYIGQEGEQCF.

This chain connects TRBV29-1 to TRBJ2-5, with 9 positions matching TRBD2. Germline loops: CDR1 SQVTM, CDR2 ANQGSEA. The CDR3 covers 14 residues. The ends lost 2 bases at V and 3 bases at J; junction bases unmatched: 4. The CDR3 DNA reads as TGCAGCGTTGAACAGGGCGGGAGGGAAGAGACCCAGTACTTC. Its translation: CSVEQGGREETQYF.

This clonotype was observed a handful of times. No conserved phenylalanine or tryptophan is present at the end of the CDR3, so a read error is the likely explanation. The chain is built from TRBV5-1 and TRBJ2-1; 7 bases agree with TRBD2. V lost 3 bases, J lost 0 bases, and 6 bases stayed unmatched. Germline CDR1 and CDR2: SGHRS and YFSETQ. The CDR3 sequence is 16 residues long. CDR3 loop: CASSWDRGSSYNEQFS. The CDR3 DNA sequence: TGCGCCAGCAGCTGGGACCGCGGGAGCTCCTACAATGAGCAGTTCTCC.

The chain has TRBV15 and TRBJ2-3, with D tentatively TRBD2 (6 bases). This CDR3 comprises 19 residues. V dropped 3 bases and J dropped 2 bases, with 24 bases sitting between them. Germline lookup yields CDR1 LNHNV and CDR2 YYDKDF (reference sequence). This chain's CDR3 is CATSSERASGRRYTDTQYF. The CDR3 bases are TGTGCCACCAGCAGCGAGCGGGCGAGCGGGCGGAGGTACACAGATACGCAGTATTTT.